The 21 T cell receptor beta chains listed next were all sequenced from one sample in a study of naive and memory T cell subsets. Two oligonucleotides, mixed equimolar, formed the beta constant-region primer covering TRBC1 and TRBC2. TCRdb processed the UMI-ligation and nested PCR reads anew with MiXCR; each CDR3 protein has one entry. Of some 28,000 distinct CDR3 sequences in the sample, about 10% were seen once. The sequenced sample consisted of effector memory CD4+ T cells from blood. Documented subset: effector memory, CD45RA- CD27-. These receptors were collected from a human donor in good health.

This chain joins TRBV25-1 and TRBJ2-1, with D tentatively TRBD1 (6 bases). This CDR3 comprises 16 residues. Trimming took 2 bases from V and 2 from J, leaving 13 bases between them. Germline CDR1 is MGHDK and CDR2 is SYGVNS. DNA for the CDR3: TGTGCCAGCAGTGAAAAGAAGGGACACCCCTACAATGAGCAGTTCTTC. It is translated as CASSEKKGHPYNEQFF.

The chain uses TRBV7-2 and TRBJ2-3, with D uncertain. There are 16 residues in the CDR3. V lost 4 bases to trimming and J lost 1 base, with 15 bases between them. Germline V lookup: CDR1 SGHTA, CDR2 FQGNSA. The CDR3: CASSYQASRGTDTQYF. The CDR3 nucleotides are TGTGCCAGCAGCTACCAAGCGAGCCGGGGCACAGATACGCAGTATTTT. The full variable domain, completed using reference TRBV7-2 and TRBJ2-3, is GAGVSQSPSNKVTEKGKDVELRCDPISGHTALYWYRQSLGQGLEFLIYFQGNSAPDKSGLPSDRFSAERTGGSVSTLTIQRTQQEDSAVYLCASSYQASRGTDTQYFGPGTRLTVL.

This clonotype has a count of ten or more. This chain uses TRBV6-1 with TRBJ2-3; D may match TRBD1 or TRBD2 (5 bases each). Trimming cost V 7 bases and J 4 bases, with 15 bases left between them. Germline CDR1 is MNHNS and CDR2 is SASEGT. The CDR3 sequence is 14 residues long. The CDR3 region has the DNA TGTGCCAGCACGTGGGGGAGTGCCGCAGATACGCAGTATTTT. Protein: CASTWGSAADTQYF.

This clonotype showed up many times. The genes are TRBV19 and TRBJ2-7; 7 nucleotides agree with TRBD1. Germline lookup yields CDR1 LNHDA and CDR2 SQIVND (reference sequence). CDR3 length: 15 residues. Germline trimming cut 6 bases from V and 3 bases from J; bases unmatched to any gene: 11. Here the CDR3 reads CASRREYRGDYEQYF. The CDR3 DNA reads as TGTGCCAGTAGGAGGGAGTACAGGGGCGACTACGAGCAGTACTTC.

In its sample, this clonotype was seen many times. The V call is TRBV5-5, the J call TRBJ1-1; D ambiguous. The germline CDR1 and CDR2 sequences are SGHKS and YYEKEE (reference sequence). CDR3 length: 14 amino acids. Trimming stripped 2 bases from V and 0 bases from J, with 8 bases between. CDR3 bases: TGTGCCAGCAGCTTCGATCTGGTGAACACTGAAGCTTTCTTT. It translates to CASSFDLVNTEAFF.

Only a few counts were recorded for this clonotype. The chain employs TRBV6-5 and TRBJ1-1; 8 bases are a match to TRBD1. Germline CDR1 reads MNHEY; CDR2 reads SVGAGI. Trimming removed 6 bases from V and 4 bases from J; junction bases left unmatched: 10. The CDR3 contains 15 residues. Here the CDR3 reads CASRRQGAVSTEAFF. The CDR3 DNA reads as TGTGCCAGCAGACGGCAGGGGGCGGTTAGCACTGAAGCTTTCTTT.

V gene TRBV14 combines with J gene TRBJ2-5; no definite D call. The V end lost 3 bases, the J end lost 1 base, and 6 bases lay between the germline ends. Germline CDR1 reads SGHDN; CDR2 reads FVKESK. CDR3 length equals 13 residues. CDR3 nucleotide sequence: TGTGCCAGCAGCCAGCAACTCCAAGAGACCCAGTACTTC. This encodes CASSQQLQETQYF.

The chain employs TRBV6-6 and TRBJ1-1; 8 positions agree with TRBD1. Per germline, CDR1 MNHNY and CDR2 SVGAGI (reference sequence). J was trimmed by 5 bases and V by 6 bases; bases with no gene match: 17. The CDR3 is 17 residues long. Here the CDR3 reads CASRYRDRLDRGTEAFF. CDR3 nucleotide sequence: TGTGCCAGCAGATACCGGGACAGGCTAGATAGGGGGACTGAAGCTTTCTTT.

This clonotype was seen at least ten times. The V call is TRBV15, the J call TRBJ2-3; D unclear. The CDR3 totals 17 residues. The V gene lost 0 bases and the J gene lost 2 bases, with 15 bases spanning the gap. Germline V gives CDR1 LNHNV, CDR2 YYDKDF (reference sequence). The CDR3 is CATSRDRREDPTDTQYF. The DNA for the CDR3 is TGTGCCACCAGCAGAGATAGGCGAGAGGACCCCACAGATACGCAGTATTTT.

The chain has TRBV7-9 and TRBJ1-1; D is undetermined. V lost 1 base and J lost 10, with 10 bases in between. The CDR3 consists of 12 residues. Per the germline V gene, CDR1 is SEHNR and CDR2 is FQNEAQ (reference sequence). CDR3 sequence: CASSLEGMGAFF. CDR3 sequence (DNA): TGTGCCAGCAGCTTAGAAGGGATGGGAGCTTTCTTT.

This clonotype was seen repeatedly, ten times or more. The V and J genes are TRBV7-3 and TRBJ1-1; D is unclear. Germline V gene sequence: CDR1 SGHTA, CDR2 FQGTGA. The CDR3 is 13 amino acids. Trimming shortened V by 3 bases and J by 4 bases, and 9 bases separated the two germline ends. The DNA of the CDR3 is TGTGCCAGCAGCTTTATTTCGGGCACTGAAGCTTTCTTT. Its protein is CASSFISGTEAFF.

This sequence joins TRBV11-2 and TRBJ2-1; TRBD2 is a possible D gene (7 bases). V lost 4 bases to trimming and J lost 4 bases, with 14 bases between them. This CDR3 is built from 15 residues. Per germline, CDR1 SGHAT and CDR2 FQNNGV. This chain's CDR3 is CASSSRTRGYNEQFF. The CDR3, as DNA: TGTGCCAGCAGCTCTCGGACTAGGGGGTACAATGAGCAGTTCTTC. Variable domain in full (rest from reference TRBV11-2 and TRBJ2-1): EAGVAQSPRYKIIEKRQSVAFWCNPISGHATLYWYQQILGQGPKLLIQFQNNGVVDDSQLPKDRFSAERLKGVDSTLKIQPAKLEDSAVYLCASSSRTRGYNEQFFGPGTRLTVL.

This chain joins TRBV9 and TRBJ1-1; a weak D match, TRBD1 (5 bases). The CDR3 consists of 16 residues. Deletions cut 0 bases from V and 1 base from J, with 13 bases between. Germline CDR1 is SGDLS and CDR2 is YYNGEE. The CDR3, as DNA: TGTGCCAGCAGCGTAGTGCCGACAGTTCAGAACACTGAAGCTTTCTTT. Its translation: CASSVVPTVQNTEAFF.

The CDR3 bases are TGCAGCGTTGTCGGGACAGGGAGCTATGGCTACACCTTC. Amino acid sequence: CSVVGTGSYGYTF. The V gene is TRBV29-1, the J gene TRBJ1-2; TRBD1 matches at 9 bases. Germline V CDR1 and CDR2: SQVTM, ANQGSEA. The length of the CDR3 is 13 residues. V gave up 4 bases and J gave up 4 bases; unmatched junction bases: 4.

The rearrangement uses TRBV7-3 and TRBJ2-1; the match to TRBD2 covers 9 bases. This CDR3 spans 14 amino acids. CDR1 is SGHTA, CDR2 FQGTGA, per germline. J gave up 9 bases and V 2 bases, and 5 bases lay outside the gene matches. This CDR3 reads CASSLAGGSSEQFF. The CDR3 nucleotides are TGTGCCAGCAGCTTAGCGGGGGGGTCGAGTGAGCAGTTCTTC.

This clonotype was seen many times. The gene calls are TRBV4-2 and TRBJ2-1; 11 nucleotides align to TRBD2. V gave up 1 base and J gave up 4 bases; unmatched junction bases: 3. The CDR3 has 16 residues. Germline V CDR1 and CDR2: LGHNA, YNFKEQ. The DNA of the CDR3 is TGTGCCAGCAGCCAAGCGTTAGCGGGAGGGTACAATGAGCAGTTCTTC. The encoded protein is CASSQALAGGYNEQFF.

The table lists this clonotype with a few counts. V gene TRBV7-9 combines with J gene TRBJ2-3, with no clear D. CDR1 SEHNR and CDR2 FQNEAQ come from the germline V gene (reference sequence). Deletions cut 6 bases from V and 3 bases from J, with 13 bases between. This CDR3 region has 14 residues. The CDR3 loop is CASRFQALTDTQYF. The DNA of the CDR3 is TGTGCCAGCAGGTTTCAGGCCCTGACAGATACGCAGTATTTT.

CDR3 amino acids: CASSLGHVGTDTQYF. The CDR3 bases are TGTGCCAGCAGCTTAGGCCACGTTGGGACAGATACGCAGTATTTT. The rearrangement uses TRBV7-2 and TRBJ2-3; D is unclear. CDR3 length equals 15 residues. Germline assignment: CDR1 SGHTA and CDR2 FQGNSA. Trimming stripped 1 base from V and 3 bases from J, with 11 bases between.

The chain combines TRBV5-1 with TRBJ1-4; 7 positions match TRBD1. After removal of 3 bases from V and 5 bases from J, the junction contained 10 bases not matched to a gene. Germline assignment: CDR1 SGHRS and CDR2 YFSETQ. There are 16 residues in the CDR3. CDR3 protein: CASSSSTGQLNEKLFF. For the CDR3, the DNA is TGCGCCAGCAGCTCGAGCACGGGACAGCTGAATGAAAAACTGTTTTTT.

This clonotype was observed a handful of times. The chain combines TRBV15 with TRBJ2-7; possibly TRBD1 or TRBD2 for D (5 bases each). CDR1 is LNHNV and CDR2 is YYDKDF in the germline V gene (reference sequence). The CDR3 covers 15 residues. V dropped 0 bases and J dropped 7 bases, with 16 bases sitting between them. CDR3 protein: CATSRDRGPSLEQYF. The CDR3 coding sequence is TGTGCCACCAGCAGAGATCGGGGACCGAGCCTGGAGCAGTACTTC.

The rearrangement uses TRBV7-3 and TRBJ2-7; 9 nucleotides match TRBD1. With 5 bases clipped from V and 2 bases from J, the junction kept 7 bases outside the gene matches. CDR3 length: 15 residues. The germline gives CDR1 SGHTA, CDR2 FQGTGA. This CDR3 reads CASSRKQGAPYEQYF. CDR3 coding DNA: TGTGCCAGCAGCCGGAAACAGGGGGCTCCCTACGAGCAGTACTTC.